These 2 T cell receptor beta chains originate from one sample sequenced in a study of T-cell reconstitution after alpha-beta-depleted transplantation in children. TCRbeta library preparation incorporated unique molecular identifiers. TCRdb re-called the PCR reads with MiXCR, one entry per CDR3 protein. The table lists around 670,000 distinct CDR3 sequences, approximately 14% of them singletons. This specimen was PBMCs, taken before TCRalphabeta/CD19-depleted stem cell transplant. Receptors were obtained from a girl aged 2-15 years with congenital amegakaryocytic thrombocytopenia, due to receive a stem cell transplant.

This clonotype was found a few times. The V and J genes are TRBV24-1 and TRBJ2-2; 7 nucleotides agree with TRBD1. Losses at the gene ends were 8 bases for V and 4 bases for J; bases not matched to a gene: 9. The germline gives CDR1 KGHDR, CDR2 SFDVKD. The CDR3 has 15 amino acids. Written as DNA, the CDR3 is TGTGCCACCACCCCAACAGGGGCGAGCACCGGGGAGCTGTTTTTT. Translation gives CATTPTGASTGELFF.

The chain uses TRBV5-1 and TRBJ2-1, with 10 positions matching TRBD2. CDR1 is SGHRS, CDR2 YFSETQ, per germline. The CDR3 extends over 14 amino acids. V was pared by 2 bases and J by 5 bases, with 1 base of the junction left unmatched. CDR3 residues: CASSFGTSDNEQFF. The DNA of the CDR3 is TGCGCCAGCAGCTTTGGGACTAGCGACAATGAGCAGTTCTTC.